This T cell receptor beta chain was found in a study of T cell responses to AZD1222 COVID-19 vaccine. Study-wide findings and caveats: Spike was spanned by vaccine-associated CD4 TCRs, which were dominant at 160-218 and 743-854. Unmutated variant regions are reportedly the target of nearly half of TCRs that are spike-specific. There were repertoire samples only from the period after the peak T cell response. The donor cohort was predominantly white British with a female majority, and clonal diversity may have been underestimated.

Assay: immunoSEQ multiplex PCR; the TCRdb copy retains only in-frame clones and omits some. The sample holds more than 70,000 clones; about 85% are singletons and the top ten take around 1.5%. On this clone: Its target is unknown.

CDR1 is MDHEN, CDR2 SYDVKM, per germline. With 5 bases removed from V and 1 base from J, the gap between germline ends came to 4 bases. CDR3 length: 12 residues. This specimen consisted of peripheral blood, obtained on day 0 of AZD1222 vaccination. This rearrangement joins TRBV28 to TRBJ2-3; D is ambiguous. This TCR derives from an adult in good health. The CDR3 DNA is TGTGCCAGCAGTATCGGCACAGATACGCAGTATTTT. This encodes CASSIGTDTQYF.